This TCR beta chain comes out of a study of blood T cell repertoires in COVID-19. Overall study context: T cells, B-cell-depleted T cells, or PBMCs supplied cDNA or gDNA.

In the authors' methods: Estimation of nucleated cell counts was performed using reference gene primer amplification. Produced via immunoSEQ multiplex PCR; TCRdb's table is partial and in-frame only. V, J and clone size reflect that table, while D and trimming were determined from the DNA. The repertoire includes under 130,000 clones, nearly 90% of them detected once, and 2.5% to 3.5% sits in the top ten. Germline-derived CDR1 and CDR2 are LGHDT and YNNKEL (reference sequence). Trimming took 4 bases from V and 6 from J, leaving 18 bases between them. The CDR3 contains 15 residues. The chain links TRBV3-1 (or the pseudogene TRBV3-2) to TRBJ1-2; maybe TRBD1 (6 bases). Sequenced input: peripheral blood. The receptor was isolated from a man aged 50 or older in a cohort sampled during active COVID-19. The CDR3 protein is CASSRGASGGDGYTF. Here the CDR3 DNA reads TGTGCCAGCAGCCGGGGGGCATCGGGGGGTGATGGCTACACCTTC.